This T cell receptor beta chain stems from a study of post-analysis software for immune sequencing data. Study results and caveats: In patients, about five TRBV segments were more frequent than in controls, with TRBV5-6, TRBV5-1 and TRBV20-1 among them. The normalized Chao1 diversity of multiple sclerosis patients was significantly lower than that of controls. The authors found that F measure strongly co-clustered same-batch samples.

CDR1 is SQVTM, CDR2 ANQGSEA, per germline. There are 15 residues in the CDR3. Between the trimmed V and J ends, which lost 5 bases and 0 bases, there was a span of 16 bases. The TCR beta cDNA libraries carried unique molecular identifiers. TCRdb processed the PCR reads anew with MiXCR; each CDR3 protein has one entry. The table lists around 700,000 distinct CDR3 sequences, roughly three fifths of them singletons. This clonotype was seen more than once but under ten times. Its antigen is currently unknown. The specimen sequenced was blood. This clonotype was obtained from a girl aged 2 to 10 with multiple sclerosis. The chain carries TRBV29-1 and TRBJ1-1; D is undetermined. The CDR3 protein is CSVSFAAVMNTEAFF. The CDR3 DNA reads TGCAGCGTTTCCTTCGCGGCAGTCATGAACACTGAAGCTTTCTTT.